The clone carrying this T cell receptor (beta chain) was seen a handful of times. Its antigen is unknown. This may stem from a read error, because a much larger clone lies one nucleotide away. The V and J ends lost 1 base and 0 bases respectively, with 6 bases between them. CDR1 is SGHAT, CDR2 FQNNGV, per germline. CDR3 length equals 14 residues. The sample originates from a study of read filtering for tumor transcriptome and immune sequencing. Study-level background: Mean patient age was roughly 61 years, range 47 to 80; 17 male, around 14 female. Findings and limits, study-wide: Approximately 80% of IR-seq clonotypes had one read, totaling about 3.5% of reads; RNA-seq: 74.6% and 44.6%.

The library was built from 400 ng RNA with molecular barcoded adaptors for alpha/delta and beta/gamma chains. One entry per CDR3 protein, called by TCRdb with MiXCR from the reads. The repertoire has 35,000 to 40,000 distinct CDR3 sequences, around 15% of them found once; the top ten carry around 37%. V and J are TRBV11-2 and TRBJ1-1, with D unresolved. This sequence originates from a donor aged 40 or older with multiple myeloma. The sample comprised a population of CD138-negative cells sorted from bone marrow. For the CDR3, the DNA is TGTGCCAGCAGCTTAGTGCCCGTGAACACTGAAGCTTTCTTT. Translated: CASSLVPVNTEAFF.